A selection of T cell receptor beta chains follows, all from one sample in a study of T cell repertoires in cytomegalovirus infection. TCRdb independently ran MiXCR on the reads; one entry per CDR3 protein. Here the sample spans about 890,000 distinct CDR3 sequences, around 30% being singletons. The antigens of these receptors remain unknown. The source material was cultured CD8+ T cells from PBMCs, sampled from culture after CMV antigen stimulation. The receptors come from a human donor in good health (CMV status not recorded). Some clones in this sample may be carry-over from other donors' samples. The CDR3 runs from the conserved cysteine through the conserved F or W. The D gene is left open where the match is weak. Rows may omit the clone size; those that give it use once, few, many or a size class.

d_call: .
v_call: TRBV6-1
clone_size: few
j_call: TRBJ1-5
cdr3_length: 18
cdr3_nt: TGTGCCAGCAGTGAAGCTCTGGCAGGCTTTTATAGCAATCAGCCCCAGCATTTT
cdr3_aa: CASSEALAGFYSNQPQHF

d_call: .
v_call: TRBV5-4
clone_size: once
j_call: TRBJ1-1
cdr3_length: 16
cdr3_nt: TGTGCCAGCAGCTTGCCAGGGATAAAACCGAACACTGAAGCTTTCTTT
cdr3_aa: CASSLPGIKPNTEAFF

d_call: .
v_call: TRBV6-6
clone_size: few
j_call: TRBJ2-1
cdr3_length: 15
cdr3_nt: TGTGCCAGCAGCAGGGGCGTAGCCTCCTACAATGAGCAGTTCTTC
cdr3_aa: CASSRGVASYNEQFF

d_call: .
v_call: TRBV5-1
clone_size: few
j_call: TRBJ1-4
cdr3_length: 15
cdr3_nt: TGCGCCAGCAGCCCCCTGCCGGAAACTAATGAAAAACTGTTTTTT
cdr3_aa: CASSPLPETNEKLFF

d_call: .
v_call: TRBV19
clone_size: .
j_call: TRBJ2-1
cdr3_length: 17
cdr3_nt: TGTGCCACTAGTATAGATGCGGAACTGTACCCAGGAGATGAGCAGTTCTTC
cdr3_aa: CATSIDAELYPGDEQFF

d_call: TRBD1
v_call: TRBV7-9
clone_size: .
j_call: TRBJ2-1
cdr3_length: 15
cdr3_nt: TGTGCCAGCTCTGACCGGGACAGACCCTACAATGAGCAGTTCTTC
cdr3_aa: CASSDRDRPYNEQFF

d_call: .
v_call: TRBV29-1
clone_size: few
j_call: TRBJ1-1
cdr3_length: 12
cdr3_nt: TGCAGCGTTGAAGATCAGAGAGTGGGAGCTTTCTTT
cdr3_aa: CSVEDQRVGAFF

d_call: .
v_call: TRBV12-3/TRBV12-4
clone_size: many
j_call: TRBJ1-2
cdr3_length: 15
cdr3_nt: TGTGCCAGCAGTTTTCGCGAGGGCCAAGAGGGTGGCTACACCTTC
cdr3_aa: CASSFREGQEGGYTF

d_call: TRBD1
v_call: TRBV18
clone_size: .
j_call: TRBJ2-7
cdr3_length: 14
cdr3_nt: TGTGCCAGCGCACGAGGGGGCCCACTGGACGAGCAGTACTTC
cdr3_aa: CASARGGPLDEQYF

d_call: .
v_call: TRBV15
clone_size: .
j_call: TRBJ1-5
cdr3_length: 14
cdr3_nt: TGTGCCACCACCTCGGACAGAAGCAATCAGCCCCAGCATTTT
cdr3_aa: CATTSDRSNQPQHF

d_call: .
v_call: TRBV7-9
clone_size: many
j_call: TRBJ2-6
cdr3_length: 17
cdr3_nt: TGTGCCAGCAGCTCTCGCCGGTTCGTGTCTGGGGCCAACGTCCTGACTTTC
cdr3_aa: CASSSRRFVSGANVLTF

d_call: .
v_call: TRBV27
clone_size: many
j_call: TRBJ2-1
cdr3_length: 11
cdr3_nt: TGCGCCAGCAGCCGCTACAATGAGCAGTTCTTC
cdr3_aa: CASSRYNEQFF

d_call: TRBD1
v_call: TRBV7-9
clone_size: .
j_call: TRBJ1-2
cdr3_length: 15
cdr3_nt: TGTGCCAGCGACGGACAGGGGGCGTTTCACTCTGGCTACACCTTC
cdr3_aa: CASDGQGAFHSGYTF

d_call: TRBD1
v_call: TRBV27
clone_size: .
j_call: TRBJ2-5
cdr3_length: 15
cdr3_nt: TGTGCCAGCAGTTTATACGAGGACAGGGAAGAGACCCAGTACTTC
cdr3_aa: CASSLYEDREETQYF

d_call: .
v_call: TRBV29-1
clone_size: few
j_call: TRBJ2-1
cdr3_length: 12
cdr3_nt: TGCAGCGCGGGGCGCGTGGGGAATGAGCAGTTCTTC
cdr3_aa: CSAGRVGNEQFF

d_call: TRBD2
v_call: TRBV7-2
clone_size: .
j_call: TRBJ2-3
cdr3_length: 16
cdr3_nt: TGTGCCAGCAGCTTAGAGATAGCGGGGGGAGCAGATACGCAGTATTTT
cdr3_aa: CASSLEIAGGADTQYF

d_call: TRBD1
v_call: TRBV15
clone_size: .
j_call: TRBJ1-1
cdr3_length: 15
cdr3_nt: TGTGCCACCAGCAGGACCAGGGGGCTGAACACTGAAGCTTTCTTT
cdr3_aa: CATSRTRGLNTEAFF

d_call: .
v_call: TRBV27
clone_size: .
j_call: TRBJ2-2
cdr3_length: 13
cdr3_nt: TGTGCCAGCAGTTTATCGGAGACCGGGGAGCTGTTTTTT
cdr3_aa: CASSLSETGELFF

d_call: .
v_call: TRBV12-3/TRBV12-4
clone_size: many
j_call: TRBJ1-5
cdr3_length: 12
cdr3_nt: TGTGCCAGCAGTCCCGGTCGTCAGCCCCAGCATTTT
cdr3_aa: CASSPGRQPQHF

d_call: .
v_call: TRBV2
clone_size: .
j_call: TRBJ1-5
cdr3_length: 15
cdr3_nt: TGTGCCAGCAGCCCTAAACTAAATAGCAATCAGCCCCAGCATTTT
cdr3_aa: CASSPKLNSNQPQHF

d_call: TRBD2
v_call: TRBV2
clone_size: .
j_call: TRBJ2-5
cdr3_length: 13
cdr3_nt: TGTGCCAGCACCGGGACTAGCGGGGAGACCCAGTACTTC
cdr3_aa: CASTGTSGETQYF

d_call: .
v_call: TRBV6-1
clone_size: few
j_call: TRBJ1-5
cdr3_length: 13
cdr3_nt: TGTGCCAGCAGTAAGCAGGGATGGCAGCCCCAGCATTTT
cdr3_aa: CASSKQGWQPQHF

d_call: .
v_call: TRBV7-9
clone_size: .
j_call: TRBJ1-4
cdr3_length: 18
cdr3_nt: TGTGCCAGCAGCTGGACGGAGAGAGGAGTTTCGTCTAATGAAAAACTGTTTTTT
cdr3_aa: CASSWTERGVSSNEKLFF

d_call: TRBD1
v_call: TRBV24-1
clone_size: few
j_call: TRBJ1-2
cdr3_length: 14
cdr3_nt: TGTGCCACCAGTGATCCCGACAGGGGAGATGGCTACACCTTC
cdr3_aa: CATSDPDRGDGYTF